The next 20 T cell receptor beta chains were all read from a single sample in a study of lymphopenia after photon versus proton radiotherapy. Here immunoSEQ multiplex PCR was the method, and the copy in TCRdb shows in-frame clones only, minus some. The sample includes 67,000 or so clones, about 87% seen only once; the top ten take 9.5% to 14%. The input for sequencing was peripheral blood, taken from a patient treated with proton-based radiotherapy. The receptors here all came from an elderly man with esophageal cancer.

The V and J genes are TRBV5-8 and TRBJ1-6, with a possible D match to TRBD1 (6 bases). Between the trimmed V and J ends, which lost 4 bases and 0 bases, there was a span of 14 bases. The CDR3 loop spans 17 amino acids. Germline V gene sequence: CDR1 SGHTS, CDR2 YDEGEE. This chain's CDR3 is CASSADRISSYNSPLHF. The CDR3 DNA reads as TGTGCCAGCAGCGCTGACAGGATAAGCTCCTATAATTCACCCCTCCACTTT.

This chain links TRBV15 with TRBJ1-6; 8 nucleotides line up with TRBD1. Germline lookup yields CDR1 LNHNV and CDR2 YYDKDF (reference sequence). Germline trimming cut 5 bases from V and 10 bases from J; bases unmatched to any gene: 7. CDR3 length equals 14 residues. CDR3 residues: CATSLTGEESPLHF. The CDR3 DNA reads TGTGCCACCAGCCTGACAGGGGAGGAGTCACCCCTCCACTTT.

V gene TRBV7-3 combines with J gene TRBJ2-2; D call uncertain. Germline V gene lookup returns CDR1 SGHTA and CDR2 FQGTGA. The CDR3 contains 16 residues. Trimming pared 0 bases from V and 0 bases from J, leaving 8 bases between. The CDR3 region is CASSLTQVPNTGELFF. The CDR3 bases are TGTGCCAGCAGCTTAACTCAGGTTCCGAACACCGGGGAGCTGTTTTTT.

About this clone: Other DNA sequences in the sample encode the same CDR3. The J gene is TRBJ2-7, the V gene TRBV15, with D perhaps matching TRBD1 (6 bases). The V gene lost 0 bases and the J gene lost 2 bases, with 8 bases spanning the gap. The CDR3 consists of 14 residues. Per the germline V gene, CDR1 is LNHNV and CDR2 is YYDKDF (reference sequence). CDR3 nucleotides: TGTGCCACCAGCAGAGATCCAGGGGCCTACGAGCAGTACTTC. Its protein is CATSRDPGAYEQYF.

The chain combines TRBV30 with TRBJ2-2; a weak D match, TRBD2 (7 bases). The CDR3 length is 16 residues. Deletions cut 5 bases from V and 7 bases from J, with 23 bases between. Germline loops: CDR1 GTSNPN, CDR2 SVGIG (reference sequence). The CDR3 DNA reads TGTGCCTGGCGACTTTGGGGGGCGGGAGACGTCGGGGAGCTGTTTTTT. Encoded protein: CAWRLWGAGDVGELFF. The variable domain in full, completed from reference TRBV30 and TRBJ2-2, reads SQTIHQWPATLVQPVGSPLSLECTVEGTSNPNLYWYRQAAGRGLQLLFYSVGIGQISSEVPQNLSASRPQDRQFILSSKKLLLSDSGFYLCAWRLWGAGDVGELFFGEGSRLTVL.

This clone appeared a single time. The genes are TRBV14 and TRBJ2-3, with TRBD2 as a possible D gene (6 bases). V lost 5 bases to trimming and J lost 7 bases, with 16 bases between them. Germline V gives CDR1 SGHDN, CDR2 FVKESK. This CDR3 is 14 amino acids long. In DNA form, the CDR3 reads TGTGCCAGCAGCTTAGGAGGGCGCGGAAATACGCAGTATTTT. Its protein product is CASSLGGRGNTQYF.

This rearrangement joins TRBV11-2 to TRBJ2-7; 9 nucleotides align to TRBD2. The V gene's germline CDR1 is SGHAT and CDR2 FQNNGV. The ends lost 4 bases at V and 2 bases at J; junction bases unmatched: 9. CDR3 length: 16 residues. In nucleotides, the CDR3 is TGTGCCAGCAGCTCCCTCTCAGCGGGAGGCCCCTACGAGCAGTACTTC. Translated, it gives CASSSLSAGGPYEQYF.

V gene TRBV5-6 combines with J gene TRBJ2-2, with 10 bases identical to TRBD1. Looked up from germline, CDR1 is SGHDT and CDR2 is YYEEEE. The CDR3 sequence is 15 residues long. V shed 3 bases and J 4 bases; nucleotides not matched to a gene: 3. The CDR3: CASSSGTGVTGELFF. The CDR3 DNA sequence: TGTGCCAGCAGCTCCGGGACAGGGGTCACCGGGGAGCTGTTTTTT. The full variable domain, with the rest looked up from reference TRBV5-6 and TRBJ2-2, is DAGVTQSPTHLIKTRGQQVTLRCSPKSGHDTVSWYQQALGQGPQFIFQYYEEEERQRGNFPDRFSGHQFPNYSSELNVNALLLGDSALYLCASSSGTGVTGELFFGEGSRLTVL.

The V and J genes are TRBV19 and TRBJ2-3; 12 bases agree with TRBD2. CDR3 length equals 18 residues. The V gene end was trimmed by 1 base and the J gene end by 2 bases; junction bases not matched to a gene: 7. Germline assignment: CDR1 LNHDA and CDR2 SQIVND (reference sequence). Here the CDR3 DNA reads TGTGCCAGTAGTATAGGGCTAGCGGGAGGGCGTTCCACAGATACGCAGTATTTT. The encoded protein is CASSIGLAGGRSTDTQYF. Looking up the rest from reference TRBV19 and TRBJ2-3 gives the full variable domain: DGGITQSPKYLFRKEGQNVTLSCEQNLNHDAMYWYRQDPGQGLRLIYYSQIVNDFQKGDIAEGYSVSREKKESFPLTVTSAQKNPTAFYLCASSIGLAGGRSTDTQYFGPGTRLTVL.

This chain joins TRBV30 and TRBJ2-6; 9 bases line up with TRBD1. The V gene end was trimmed by 3 bases and the J gene end by 3 bases; junction bases not matched to a gene: 6. Germline CDR1 reads GTSNPN; CDR2 reads SVGIG (reference sequence). This CDR3 region has 16 residues. CDR3 DNA sequence: TGTGCCTGGAGGGGGACAGGGTTTAATGGGGCCAACGTCCTGACTTTC. This sequence encodes CAWRGTGFNGANVLTF.

The chain carries TRBV19 and TRBJ2-7; D may be TRBD2 (6 bases). The germline V gene has CDR1 LNHDA and CDR2 SQIVND (reference sequence). Trimming stripped 6 bases from V and 5 bases from J, with 17 bases between. The CDR3 contains 14 residues. CDR3 sequence: CASRGLRGGNEQYF. As DNA, the CDR3 is TGTGCCAGTAGAGGGCTTCGGGGAGGCAACGAGCAGTACTTC.

As to this clone: The junction shows a germline mismatch at one end, possibly a read error. The chain recombines TRBV7-7 with TRBJ2-2, with 7 bases matching TRBD1. Per germline, CDR1 SSHAT and CDR2 FNYEAQ (reference sequence). CDR3 size: 15 residues. The CDR3 bases are TGTGCTAGCAGCTTAGGTCGGTGGGACAGCGGGGAGCTGTTTTTT. Protein: CASSLGRWDSGELFF.

This chain connects TRBV29-1 to TRBJ2-5; D gene unclear. Germline CDR1 SQVTM, CDR2 ANQGSEA. Trimming stripped 4 bases from V and 1 base from J, with 7 bases between. There are 12 residues in the CDR3. CDR3: CSVGIVQETQYF. The DNA of the CDR3 is TGCAGCGTTGGAATAGTCCAAGAGACCCAGTACTTC.

The chain is built from TRBV5-8 and TRBJ1-5; 9 positions agree with TRBD1. V dropped 4 bases and J dropped 4; count of bases not matched to a gene: 9. The CDR3 is made up of 16 amino acids. The germline CDR1 and CDR2 sequences are SGHTS and YDEGEE. The CDR3, as DNA: TGTGCCAGCAGCGAGGGACAGGGAGGACCAAATCAGCCCCAGCATTTT. Protein sequence: CASSEGQGGPNQPQHF.

The chain links TRBV11-3 to TRBJ1-6, with unresolved D. CDR3 length equals 13 residues. The germline CDR1 and CDR2 sequences are SGHNT and YENEEA. CDR3 sequence reads: CATQAGKDSPLHF. DNA of the CDR3: TGTGCTACACAAGCGGGGAAGGATTCACCCCTCCACTTT.

V gene TRBV5-1 combines with J gene TRBJ2-3, with D possibly being TRBD2 (6 bases). The CDR3 runs 16 residues. Trimming shortened V by 4 bases and J by 2 bases, and 17 bases separated the two germline ends. The germline CDR1 and CDR2 sequences are SGHRS and YFSETQ. CDR3 amino acids: CASSGSWGESTDTQYF. As DNA, the CDR3 is TGCGCCAGCAGCGGTTCGTGGGGGGAGTCCACAGATACGCAGTATTTT.

The V gene is TRBV15, the J gene TRBJ2-1; D possibly corresponds to TRBD1 (5 bases). CDR1 LNHNV and CDR2 YYDKDF come from the germline V gene (reference sequence). V lost 4 bases and J lost 9, with 28 bases in between. The CDR3 runs to 18 residues. This CDR3 reads CATSTRTRGADRRGEQFF. The CDR3 nucleotides read TGTGCCACCAGCACTCGGACCCGAGGTGCGGACCGAAGGGGTGAGCAGTTCTTC.

The chain is built from TRBV11-3 and TRBJ1-1; D is unclear. This CDR3 comprises 17 residues. V lost 4 bases to trimming and J lost 5 bases, with 23 bases between them. Germline CDR1 SGHNT, CDR2 YENEEA. The CDR3 loop reads CASSSGRLPELGTEAFF. CDR3 nucleotides: TGTGCCAGCAGCTCAGGACGGCTTCCTGAGCTCGGAACTGAAGCTTTCTTT.

Comments on this clone: A read error may account for a junction end that differs from germline. This chain links TRBV7-2 with TRBJ2-7; 10 bases line up with TRBD2. The V gene's germline CDR1 is SGHTA and CDR2 FQGNSA. CDR3 length: 13 amino acids. The chain's CDR3 is CASSPSGLAGVSF. CDR3 DNA sequence: TGTGCCAGCAGCCCCTCTGGGCTAGCGGGAGTTTCATTC.

This clone came up once. This rearrangement joins TRBV10-3 to TRBJ2-6; perhaps TRBD2 as D (6 bases). Trimming shortened V by 10 bases and J by 9 bases, and 28 bases separated the two germline ends. Per the germline V gene, CDR1 is ENHRY and CDR2 is SYGVKD. The CDR3 totals 17 residues. In DNA form, the CDR3 reads TGTGCCACGTTCCGCGGGCCCCAGCCGGGAGTAGGCAACGTCCTGACTTTC. Translating gives CATFRGPQPGVGNVLTF.